This T cell receptor (beta chain) was recovered during a study of T-cell reconstitution after alpha-beta-depleted transplantation in children. The germline CDR1 and CDR2 sequences are SQVTM and ANQGSEA. V lost 4 bases and J lost 5, with 5 bases in between. This CDR3 region has 10 residues. The sample holds many counts of this clonotype. The authors prepared the TCRbeta library with unique molecular identifiers. MiXCR was run by TCRdb on the PCR reads, yielding one entry per CDR3 protein. The sample shows over 150,000 distinct CDR3 sequences, 6% to 7% of them seen only once. This sequence joins TRBV29-1 and TRBJ2-5, with a tentative D call TRBD2 (5 bases). Source: PBMCs from the stem cell graft donor, taken from the stem cell graft. The sequence was collected from a human donor who donated a stem cell graft to a child with Wiskott-Aldrich syndrome. CDR3 DNA: TGCAGCGTTGGAGGGGAGACCCAGTACTTC. This codes for CSVGGETQYF.